The 15 T cell receptor beta chains listed next were all sequenced from one sample in a study of CD8+CD57+ T cells in acquired aplastic anemia. An expansion of CD8+CD57+ cells by flow cytometry had been shown in patients chosen for sequencing. It was genomic DNA that served as the template for profiling TCR beta VDJ and CDR3. TCRdb recomputed calls from the reads with MiXCR, one row per CDR3 protein. This sample has about 260,000 distinct CDR3 sequences, with 82% found just once. What was sequenced was sorted CD4+, CD8+, or CD8+CD57+ T cells (not recorded which) from PBMCs. The receptors shown here come from a human donor with aplastic anemia.

As for this clonotype: The conserved closing phenylalanine or tryptophan is absent in this CDR3, likely reflecting a read error. The DNA is omitted, as the CDR3 cannot be located on it reliably, and the CDR3 follows TCRdb's listing. V usage is TRBV7-6 and J usage is TRBJ2-1; no DNA check was done on the table's D call, TRBD1. A total of 13 residues make up the CDR3, ends included. Germline CDR1 and CDR2: SGHVS and FNYEAQ. Here the CDR3 reads CASSAHGIAEFLL.

Details on this clonotype: The conserved phenylalanine or tryptophan is not found at the CDR3 terminus, so this likely reflects a read error. No DNA is shown, since the ends of the CDR3 on it are uncertain; the CDR3 is the one TCRdb lists. J is TRBJ2-3 and V is TRBV7-9; the D call of TRBD1 is as the table states it, not checked on the DNA. CDR1 and CDR2 (germline): SEHNR, FQNEAQ (reference sequence). The CDR3 is 13 amino acids in total, end residues counted. The CDR3 sequence: CASSPRTGPTDKQ.

The V call is TRBV7-8, the J call TRBJ2-6; 7 nucleotides align to TRBD1. In germline, CDR1 is SGHVS, CDR2 FQNEAQ. Trimming at V came to 3 bases and at J to 15 bases, leaving 17 bases not matched to a gene. The CDR3 runs 16 residues. CDR3 in amino acids: CASSFDPDGTALSLTF. CDR3 bases: TGTGCCAGCAGCTTTGATCCAGACGGGACAGCCCTTTCCCTGACTTTC.

As regards this clonotype: The limits of the CDR3 on the DNA are not certain, so only TCRdb's listed CDR3 is given. V usage is TRBV2 and J usage is TRBJ2-6; the table names TRBD2, a call not compared with the DNA. From germline, CDR1 is SNHLY and CDR2 FYNNEI. The CDR3 numbers 17 amino acids, ends counted. CDR3 amino acids: CASSGWRDRIYGYTFGF.

This clonotype was recorded once. The CDR3 ends on some other residue instead of the conserved phenylalanine or tryptophan, so this is likely a read error. The DNA is omitted, as the CDR3 cannot be located on it reliably, and the CDR3 follows TCRdb's listing. The rearrangement uses TRBV11-3 and TRBJ1-2. In germline, CDR1 is SGHNT, CDR2 YENEEA. The CDR3 adds up to 11 amino acids, both ends counted. The CDR3 sequence: CASSLADGDTY.

This clonotype was seen once. V usage is TRBV2 and J usage is TRBJ2-3; D uncertain. The J call may be faulty, since TRBJ1-5 better matches the DNA end. The CDR3 is 12 amino acids. The germline gives CDR1 SNHLY, CDR2 FYNNEI. Written as DNA, the CDR3 is TGTGCCAGCAGCGACGGGTCAGCAGAGCAGCATTTT. Protein sequence: CASSDGSAEQHF.

In regard to this clonotype: The DNA is omitted, as the CDR3 cannot be located on it reliably, and the CDR3 follows TCRdb's listing. The chain recombines TRBV9 with TRBJ1-2. Per the germline V gene, CDR1 is SGDLS and CDR2 is YYNGEE. The CDR3 extends over 14 residues, inclusive of both ends. The CDR3: CASSVATGAGETPF.

Comment on this clonotype: The conserved final phenylalanine or tryptophan is absent from the CDR3, which likely points to a read error. Because the CDR3's place on the DNA is in doubt, the DNA is left out and the CDR3 is given as listed by TCRdb. The chain links TRBV2 to TRBJ2-3; the table's D call of TRBD2 was not tested on the DNA. Germline V gene sequence: CDR1 SNHLY, CDR2 FYNNEI. The CDR3 length equals 13 residues, ends included. CDR3 in amino acids: CASRGVGRATTEA.

Turning to this clonotype: A junction boundary mismatches the germline segment, possibly from a read error. The V call is TRBV2, the J call TRBJ1-1; TRBD1 is a possible D gene (6 bases). The germline V gene has CDR1 SNHLY and CDR2 FYNNEI. The CDR3 is 14 amino acids. CDR3 protein: CASSVGGPDTEAFF. The CDR3 DNA follows: TGTGCCAGCAGCGTAGGGGGGCCAGATACTGAGGCTTTCTTC.

DNA for the CDR3: TGTGCCAGCAGCTTAGGGGGAGGCCCCGATGCGGCCTATGTCCTGACTTTC. Translated: CASSLGGGPDAAYVLTF. V is TRBV7-8 and J is TRBJ2-6, with a possible D match to TRBD2 (6 bases). Germline CDR1 SGHVS, CDR2 FQNEAQ. The CDR3 loop spans 17 amino acids. Deletions cut 1 base from V and 13 bases from J, with 23 bases between.

The chain uses TRBV29-1 and TRBJ2-1, with TRBD2 matching 10 bases. The CDR3 consists of 13 residues. From germline, CDR1 is SQVTM and CDR2 ANQGSEA. Trimming removed 5 bases from V and 2 bases from J; junction bases left unmatched: 0. This chain's CDR3 is CSVSGGAYNEQFF. The CDR3 bases are TGCAGCGTTAGCGGGGGGGCCTACAATGAGCAGTTCTTC.

As concerns this clonotype: At one of its ends the junction is not consistent with the germline gene, which may arise from a read error. The CDR3 DNA reads TGTGCCAGCAGCTTACGGGAAAGTGGCTTGAAGTATGGTTACACCTTC. The encoded protein is CASSLRESGLKYGYTF. The chain has TRBV7-2 and TRBJ1-2; D remains unclear. This CDR3 region has 16 residues. Looked up from germline, CDR1 is SGHTA and CDR2 is FQGNSA. The full variable domain, its missing parts supplied by reference TRBV7-2 and TRBJ1-2, is GAGVSQSPSNKVTEKGKDVELRCDPISGHTALYWYRQSLGQGLEFLIYFQGNSAPDKSGLPSDRFSAERTGGSVSTLTIQRTQQEDSAVYLCASSLRESGLKYGYTFGSGTRLTVV.

This sequence joins TRBV5-4 and TRBJ1-1; D gene ambiguous. The germline V and J ends were trimmed by 2 bases and 0 bases, with 11 bases remaining between them. Germline-derived CDR1 and CDR2 are SGHNT and YYREEE (reference sequence). CDR3 size: 15 residues. Here the CDR3 DNA reads TGTGCCAGCAGCTTTACTAGCGGACTGAACACTGAAGCTTTCTTT. Translated, it gives CASSFTSGLNTEAFF.

Comments on this clonotype: A read error may account for a junction end that differs from germline. This chain connects TRBV2 to TRBJ1-1; no firm D call. CDR1 is SNHLY, CDR2 FYNNEI, per germline. The CDR3 has 15 residues. Written as DNA, the CDR3 is TGTGCCAGCAGTGTAGGACCCACAGCACACACCGAATTTGTGTTC. It yields the protein CASSVGPTAHTEFVF.

The DNA of the CDR3 is TGTGCCAGTAGTGCGAGACCAGCGAACACCGGGGAGCTGTTTTTT. Translating gives CASSARPANTGELFF. This chain connects TRBV19 to TRBJ2-2, with no clear D. This CDR3 has 15 amino acids. Trimming cost V 5 bases and J 0 bases, with 10 bases left between them. The germline V gene encodes CDR1 LNHDA and CDR2 SQIVND (reference sequence).